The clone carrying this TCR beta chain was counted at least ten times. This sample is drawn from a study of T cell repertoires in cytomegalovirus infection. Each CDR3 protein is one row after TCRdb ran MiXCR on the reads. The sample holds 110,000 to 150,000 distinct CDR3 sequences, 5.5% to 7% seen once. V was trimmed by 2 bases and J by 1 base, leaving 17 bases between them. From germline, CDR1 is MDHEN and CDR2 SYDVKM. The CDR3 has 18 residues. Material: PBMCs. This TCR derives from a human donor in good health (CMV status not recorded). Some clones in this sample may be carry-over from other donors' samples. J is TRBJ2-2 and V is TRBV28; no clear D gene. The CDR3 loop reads CASSLGRNFRKNTGELFF. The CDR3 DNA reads TGTGCCAGCAGTTTAGGGCGGAATTTTAGAAAGAACACCGGGGAGCTGTTTTTT.